The T cell receptor beta chain under discussion was sequenced for a study of T cell responses to AZD1222 COVID-19 vaccine (dated by TCRdb to the early 2020s). In terms of the full investigation: AZD1222 recipients given second doses at about 4 weeks or at about 12 weeks were pooled, since spike-specific TCR depth and breadth were not found to differ between the two schedules. A total of approximately 240 trial participants underwent TCR sequencing, of whom some 210 received two doses of AZD1222 and some 25 received two doses of the MenACWY control vaccine. Trial participants were enrolled by age into subgroups of 18-55, 56-69 and 70-plus years, and 148, 28 and 57 TCR-sequenced participants, respectively, were included in these subgroups.

Details on this clone: Its antigen is currently not known. No much larger clone exists at a distance of one base, and base qualities are not known.

Overall study outcomes, separate from this receptor: Nearly half of unique spike-specific TCRs reportedly recognized epitopes outside regions mutated in the B.1.351 and B.1.1.7 variants. Only five to seven AZD1222 recipients were SARS-CoV-2 seropositive at baseline, limiting conclusions about previously exposed vaccinees. CD4 TCRs associated with the vaccine covered the entire spike protein, and the dominant responses were in regions 160-218 and 743-854. Participants were mostly white British and included more females than males, and it was suggested by the authors that clonal diversity may have been underestimated. After two AZD1222 doses, spike-specific TCR breadth and depth were significantly higher than at day 0 and than in MenACWY recipients. No day 14 peak-response samples were available, so repertoires were characterized only after the peak T cell response. In the small 56-69-year group, the increase in depth fell short of significance, most likely because of low power.

From its cysteine to its phenylalanine, the CDR3 spans 14 amino acids. The only DNA kept is the CDR3, 42 bases in frame from the first base. Looking up the germline V gene (reference sequence) yields CDR1 LGHDT and CDR2 YNNKEL. V is trimmed back by 4 bases and J by 4 bases, and the junction contains 5 bases that no gene match accounts for. The CDR3 regions of human TCRbeta chains were analyzed by immunosequencing. The authors' pipeline ran thus. TCRs in the repertoires were matched against a reference library of SARS-CoV-2-specific TCRs that had been generated with the MIRA antigen-specificity platform. Breadth meant the fraction of unique TCRs that were SARS-CoV-2-associated, whereas depth meant the fraction of total T cells that were SARS-CoV-2-associated. Using the MIRA data, each spike-specific TCR was assigned both to the spike region to which the TCR was reactive and to a CD4 or CD8 class. Log10-transformed breadth and depth values were compared by one-way ANOVA with Sidak's multiple comparisons tests. What TCRdb holds here is the immuneACCESS table cut down to in-frame rearrangements. Part of the clones is not present; checked against another copy, under half of the missing clones reflect an unresolved V gene, and the others are unexplained. Clone size and V and J calls were adopted from that table, with D and trimming inferred from the DNA. The sample includes 100,000 or so clones, with around 87% observed a single time. 2.5% to 4% of the sample goes to the ten largest clones.

The time point label of this sample denotes: baseline before first vaccination. Vaccinee samples were obtained from the UK trials COV001 and COV002, which included a single-blind randomized controlled phase 2/3 trial of AZD1222 (ChAdOx1 nCoV-19) in healthy adults. For TCRbeta chain sequencing, PBMC samples from trial participants were taken at day 0 and at day 28 after the second dose. Recombination joined TRBV3-1 (or the pseudogene TRBV3-2) with TRBJ2-7; TRBD1 agrees with 9 junctional bases. The sequencing here drew on peripheral blood, taken on day 0 of AZD1222 vaccination. The receptor's source is an adult in good health. The bases are TGTGCCAGCAGCCGGGGACAGGGCGGGTACGAGCAGTACTTC. This encodes CASSRGQGGYEQYF.